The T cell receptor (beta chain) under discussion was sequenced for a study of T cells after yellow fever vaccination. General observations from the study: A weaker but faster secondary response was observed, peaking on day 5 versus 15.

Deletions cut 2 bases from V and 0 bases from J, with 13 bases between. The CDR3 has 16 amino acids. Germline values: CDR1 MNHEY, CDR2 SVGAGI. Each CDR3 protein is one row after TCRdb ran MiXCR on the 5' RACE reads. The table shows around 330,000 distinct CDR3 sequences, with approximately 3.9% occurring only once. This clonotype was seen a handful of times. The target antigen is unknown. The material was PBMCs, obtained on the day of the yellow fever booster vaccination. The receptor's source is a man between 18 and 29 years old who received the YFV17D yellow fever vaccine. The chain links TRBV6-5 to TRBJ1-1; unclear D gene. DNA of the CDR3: TGTGCCAGCAGTTACAGGAGGAGGGTCATGAACACTGAAGCTTTCTTT. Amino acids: CASSYRRRVMNTEAFF.